This TCR beta chain was identified during a study of blood T cell repertoires in COVID-19. About the research overall: The origin of the acute and convalescent COVID-19 samples was the United States, Italy and Spain. The cDNA or gDNA used as material had been derived from T cells, B-cell-depleted T cells, or PBMCs.

In the original workflow: Quantification of nucleated cells was approximated via reference gene primer amplification. Using immunoSEQ multiplex PCR, the repertoire was profiled, and TCRdb retains in-frame clones only, with some absent. Clonal size and the V and J genes are those of that table, whereas D and trimming came from the DNA. Here the sample spans tens of thousands of clones, about nine tenths being singletons. V was trimmed by 3 bases and J by 2 bases, leaving 14 bases between them. The CDR3 spans 15 residues. Germline V gene sequence: CDR1 GTSNPN, CDR2 SVGIG (reference sequence). The material sequenced was peripheral blood. The clonotype originates from a human donor with active COVID-19. The donor label of this sample is uncertain. This chain uses TRBV30 with TRBJ1-5; possibly TRBD1 for D (6 bases). The CDR3 DNA follows: TGTGCCTGGAGGGACCCGGACAGACGCAATCAGCCCCAGCATTTT. It specifies CAWRDPDRRNQPQHF. The full variable domain, with the rest looked up from reference TRBV30 and TRBJ1-5, is SQTIHQWPATLVQPVGSPLSLECTVEGTSNPNLYWYRQAAGRGLQLLFYSVGIGQISSEVPQNLSASRPQDRQFILSSKKLLLSDSGFYLCAWRDPDRRNQPQHFGDGTRLSIL.